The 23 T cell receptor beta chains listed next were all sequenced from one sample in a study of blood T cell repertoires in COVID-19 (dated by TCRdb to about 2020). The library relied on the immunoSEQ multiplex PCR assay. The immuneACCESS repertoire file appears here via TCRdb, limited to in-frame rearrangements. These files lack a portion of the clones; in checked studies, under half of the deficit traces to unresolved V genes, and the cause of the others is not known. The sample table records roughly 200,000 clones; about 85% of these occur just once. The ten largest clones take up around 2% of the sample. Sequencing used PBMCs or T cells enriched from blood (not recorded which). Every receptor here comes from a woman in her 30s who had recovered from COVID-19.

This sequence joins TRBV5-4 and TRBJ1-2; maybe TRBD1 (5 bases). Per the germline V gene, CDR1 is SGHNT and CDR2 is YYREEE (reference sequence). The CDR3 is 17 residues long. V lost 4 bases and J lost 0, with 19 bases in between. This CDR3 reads CASSVPVLGAANYGYTF. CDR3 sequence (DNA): TGTGCCAGCAGCGTCCCTGTTTTAGGGGCGGCTAACTATGGCTACACCTTC.

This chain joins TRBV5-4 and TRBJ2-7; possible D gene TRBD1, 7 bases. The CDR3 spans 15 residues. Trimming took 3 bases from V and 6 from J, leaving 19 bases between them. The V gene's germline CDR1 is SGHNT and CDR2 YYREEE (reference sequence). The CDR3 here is CASSSRTTGAGEQYF. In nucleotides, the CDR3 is TGTGCCAGCAGCTCGAGGACTACAGGGGCAGGCGAGCAGTACTTC.

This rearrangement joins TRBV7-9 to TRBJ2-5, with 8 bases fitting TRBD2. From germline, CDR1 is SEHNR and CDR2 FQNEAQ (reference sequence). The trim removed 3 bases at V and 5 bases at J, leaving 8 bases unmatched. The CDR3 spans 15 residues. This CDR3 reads CASSLALAEGETQYF. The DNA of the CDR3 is TGTGCCAGCAGCTTGGCACTAGCGGAAGGGGAGACCCAGTACTTC. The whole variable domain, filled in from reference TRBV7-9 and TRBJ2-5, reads DTGVSQNPRHKITKRGQNVTFRCDPISEHNRLYWYRQTLGQGPEFLTYFQNEAQLEKSRLLSDRFSAERPKGSFSTLEIQRTEQGDSAMYLCASSLALAEGETQYFGPGTRLLVL.

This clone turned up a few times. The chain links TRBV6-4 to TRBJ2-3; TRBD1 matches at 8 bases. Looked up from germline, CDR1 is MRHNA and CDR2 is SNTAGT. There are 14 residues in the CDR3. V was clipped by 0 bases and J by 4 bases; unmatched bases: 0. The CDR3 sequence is CASSDSQGADTQYF. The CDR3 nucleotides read TGTGCCAGCAGTGACTCACAGGGGGCAGATACGCAGTATTTT.

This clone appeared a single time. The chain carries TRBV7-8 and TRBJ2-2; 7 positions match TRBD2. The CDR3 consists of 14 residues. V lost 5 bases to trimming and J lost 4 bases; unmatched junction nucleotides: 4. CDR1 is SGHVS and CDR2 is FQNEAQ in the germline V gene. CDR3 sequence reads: CASSPRLATGELFF. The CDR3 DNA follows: TGTGCCAGCAGCCCCCGACTAGCCACCGGGGAGCTGTTTTTT.

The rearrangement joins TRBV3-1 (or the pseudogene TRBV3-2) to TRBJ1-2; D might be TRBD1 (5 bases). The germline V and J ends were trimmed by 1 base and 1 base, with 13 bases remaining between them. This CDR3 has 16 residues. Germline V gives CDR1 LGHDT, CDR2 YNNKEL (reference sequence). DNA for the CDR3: TGTGCCAGCAGCCAAGCCCTCGGGGGGGATAACTATGGCTACACCTTC. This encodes CASSQALGGDNYGYTF.

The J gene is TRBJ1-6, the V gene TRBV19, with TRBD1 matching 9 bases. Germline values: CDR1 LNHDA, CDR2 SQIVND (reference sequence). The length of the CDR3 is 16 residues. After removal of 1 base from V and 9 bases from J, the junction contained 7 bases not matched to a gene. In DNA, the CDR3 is TGTGCCAGTAGTATAGCCCCCGGGACAGGGAGTTCACCCCTCCACTTT. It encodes CASSIAPGTGSSPLHF.

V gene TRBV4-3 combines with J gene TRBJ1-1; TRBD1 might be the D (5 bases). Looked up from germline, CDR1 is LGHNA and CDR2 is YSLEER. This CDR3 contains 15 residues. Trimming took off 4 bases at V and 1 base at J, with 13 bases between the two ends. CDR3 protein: CASSPDRGENTEAFF. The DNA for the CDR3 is TGCGCCAGCAGCCCAGACCGGGGGGAGAACACTGAAGCTTTCTTT.

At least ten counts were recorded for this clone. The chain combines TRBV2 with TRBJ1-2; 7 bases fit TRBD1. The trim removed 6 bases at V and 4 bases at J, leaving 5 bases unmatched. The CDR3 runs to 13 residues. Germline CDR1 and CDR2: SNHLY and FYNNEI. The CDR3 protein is CASRGDSFYGYTF. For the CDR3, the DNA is TGTGCCAGCAGAGGGGACAGCTTCTATGGCTACACCTTC.

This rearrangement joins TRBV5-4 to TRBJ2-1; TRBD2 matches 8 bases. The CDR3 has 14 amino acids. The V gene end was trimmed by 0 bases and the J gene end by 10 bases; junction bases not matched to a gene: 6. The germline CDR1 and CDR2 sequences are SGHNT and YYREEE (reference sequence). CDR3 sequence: CASSLGLAFSEQFF. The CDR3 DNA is TGTGCCAGCAGCTTGGGACTAGCGTTCAGCGAGCAGTTCTTC.

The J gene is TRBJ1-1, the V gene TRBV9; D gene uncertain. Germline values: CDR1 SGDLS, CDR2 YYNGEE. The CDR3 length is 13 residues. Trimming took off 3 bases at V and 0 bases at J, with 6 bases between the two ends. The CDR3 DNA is TGTGCCAGCAGCGCCTCCCTGAACACTGAAGCTTTCTTT. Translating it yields CASSASLNTEAFF.

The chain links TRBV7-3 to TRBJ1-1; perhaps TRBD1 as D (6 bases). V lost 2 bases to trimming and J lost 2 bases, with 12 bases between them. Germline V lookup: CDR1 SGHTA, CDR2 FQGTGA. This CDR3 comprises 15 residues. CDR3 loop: CASSLEGGVNTEAFF. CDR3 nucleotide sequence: TGTGCCAGCAGCTTAGAAGGGGGGGTTAACACTGAAGCTTTCTTT. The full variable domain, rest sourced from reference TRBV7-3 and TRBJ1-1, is GAGVSQTPSNKVTEKGKYVELRCDPISGHTALYWYRQSLGQGPEFLIYFQGTGAADDSGLPNDRFFAVRPEGSVSTLKIQRTERGDSAVYLCASSLEGGVNTEAFFGQGTRLTVV.

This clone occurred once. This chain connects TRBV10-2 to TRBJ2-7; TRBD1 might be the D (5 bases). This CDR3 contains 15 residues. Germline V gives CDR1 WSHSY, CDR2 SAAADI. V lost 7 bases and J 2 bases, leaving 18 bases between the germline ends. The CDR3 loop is CASTRQGQGAYEQYF. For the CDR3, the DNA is TGCGCCAGCACTCGGCAGGGCCAAGGGGCCTACGAGCAGTACTTC.

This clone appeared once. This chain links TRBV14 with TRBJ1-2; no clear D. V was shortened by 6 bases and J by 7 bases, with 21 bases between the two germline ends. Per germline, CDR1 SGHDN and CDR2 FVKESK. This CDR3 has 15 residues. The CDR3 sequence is CASSQKPGGFSGYTF. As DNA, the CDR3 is TGTGCCAGCAGTCAAAAGCCCGGAGGTTTCTCTGGCTACACCTTC.

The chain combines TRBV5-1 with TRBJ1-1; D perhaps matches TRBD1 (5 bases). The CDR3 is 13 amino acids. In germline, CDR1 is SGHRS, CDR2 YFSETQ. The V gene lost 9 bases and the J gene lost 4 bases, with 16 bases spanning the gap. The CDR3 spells CATRRGASTEAFF. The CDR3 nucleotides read TGCGCCACCCGAAGGGGCGCGAGCACTGAAGCTTTCTTT. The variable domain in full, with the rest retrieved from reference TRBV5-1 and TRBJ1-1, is KAGVTQTPRYLIKTRGQQVTLSCSPISGHRSVSWYQQTPGQGLQFLFEYFSETQRNKGNFPGRFSGRQFSNSRSEMNVSTLELGDSALYLCATRRGASTEAFFGQGTRLTVV.

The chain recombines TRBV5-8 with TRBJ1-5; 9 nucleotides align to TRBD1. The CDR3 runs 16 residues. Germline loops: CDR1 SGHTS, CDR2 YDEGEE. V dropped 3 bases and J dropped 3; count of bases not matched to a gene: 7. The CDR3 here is CASSSRDRVINQPQHF. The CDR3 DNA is TGTGCCAGCAGCTCCCGGGACAGGGTAATCAATCAGCCCCAGCATTTT.

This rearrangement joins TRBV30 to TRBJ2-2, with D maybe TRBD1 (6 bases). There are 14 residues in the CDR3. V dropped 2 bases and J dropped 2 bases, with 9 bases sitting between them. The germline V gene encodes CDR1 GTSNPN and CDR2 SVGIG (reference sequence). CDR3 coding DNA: TGTGCCTGGAGTACAGGGCCCAACACCGGGGAGCTGTTTTTT. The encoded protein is CAWSTGPNTGELFF. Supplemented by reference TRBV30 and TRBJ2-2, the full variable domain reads SQTIHQWPATLVQPVGSPLSLECTVEGTSNPNLYWYRQAAGRGLQLLFYSVGIGQISSEVPQNLSASRPQDRQFILSSKKLLLSDSGFYLCAWSTGPNTGELFFGEGSRLTVL.

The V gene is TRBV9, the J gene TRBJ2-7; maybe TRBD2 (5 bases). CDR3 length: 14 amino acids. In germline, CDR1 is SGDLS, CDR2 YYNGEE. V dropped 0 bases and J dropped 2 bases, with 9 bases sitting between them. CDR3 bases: TGTGCCAGCAGCGTAGACGGGGTAGCCTACGAGCAGTACTTC. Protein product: CASSVDGVAYEQYF.

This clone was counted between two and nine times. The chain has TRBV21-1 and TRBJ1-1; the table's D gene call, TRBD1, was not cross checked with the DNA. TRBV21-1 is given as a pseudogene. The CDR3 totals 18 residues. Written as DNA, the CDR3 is TGTGCCAGCAGCAAAGCGCTGCGTGGACAGGGGGCGATCGGTGAAGCTTTCTTT. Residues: CASSKALRGQGAIGEAFF.

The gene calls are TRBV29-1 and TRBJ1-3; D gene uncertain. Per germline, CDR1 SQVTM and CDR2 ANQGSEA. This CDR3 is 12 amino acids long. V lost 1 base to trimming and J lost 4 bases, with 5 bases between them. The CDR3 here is CSVEVQGNTIYF. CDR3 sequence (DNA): TGCAGCGTTGAAGTGCAGGGAAACACCATATATTTT. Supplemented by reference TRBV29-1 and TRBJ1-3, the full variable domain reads SAVISQKPSRDICQRGTSLTIQCQVDSQVTMMFWYRQQPGQSLTLIATANQGSEATYESGFVIDKFPISRPNLTFSTLTVSNMSPEDSSIYLCSVEVQGNTIYFGEGSWLTVV.

The CDR3 DNA reads TGTGCCAGCAGTGTTACGGCCGGGGAGCTGTTTTTT. Its translation: CASSVTAGELFF. V is TRBV2 and J is TRBJ2-2; D is uncertain. The CDR3 sequence is 12 residues long. The germline V gene encodes CDR1 SNHLY and CDR2 FYNNEI. The ends were cut back, 4 bases at V and 6 bases at J, with 6 bases in the middle.

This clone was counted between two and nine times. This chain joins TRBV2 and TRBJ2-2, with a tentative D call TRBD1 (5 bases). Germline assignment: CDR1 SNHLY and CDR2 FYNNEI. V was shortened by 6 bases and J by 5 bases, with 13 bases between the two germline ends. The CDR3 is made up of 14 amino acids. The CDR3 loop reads CASSGPGRTGELFF. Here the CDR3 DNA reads TGTGCCAGCAGCGGTCCAGGGCGGACCGGGGAGCTGTTTTTT.

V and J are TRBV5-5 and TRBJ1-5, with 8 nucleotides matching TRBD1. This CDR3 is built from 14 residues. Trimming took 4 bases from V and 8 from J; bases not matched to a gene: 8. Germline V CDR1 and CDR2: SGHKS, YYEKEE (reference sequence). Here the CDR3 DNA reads TGTGCCAGCAGCGTAGACAGGGGATTAGAGCCCCAGCATTTT. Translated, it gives CASSVDRGLEPQHF.